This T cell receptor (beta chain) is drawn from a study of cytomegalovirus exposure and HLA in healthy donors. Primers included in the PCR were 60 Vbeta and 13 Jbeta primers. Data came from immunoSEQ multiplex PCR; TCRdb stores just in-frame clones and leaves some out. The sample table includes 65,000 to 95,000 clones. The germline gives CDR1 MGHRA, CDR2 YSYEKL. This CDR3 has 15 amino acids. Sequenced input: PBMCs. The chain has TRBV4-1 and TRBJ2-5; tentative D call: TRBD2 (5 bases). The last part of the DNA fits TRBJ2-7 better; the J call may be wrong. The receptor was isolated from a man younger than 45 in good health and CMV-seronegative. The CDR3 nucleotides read TGCGCCAGCAGCCAAGGTCCTAGCCAAACCTACGAGCAGTACTTC. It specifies CASSQGPSQTYEQYF.